A selection of T cell receptor beta chains follows, all from one sample in a study of memory CD4+ T cells and cytomegalovirus serostatus. Libraries were prepared by immunoSEQ multiplex PCR; TCRdb keeps only in-frame clonotypes and omits some of them. The table lists 75,000 to 90,000 clones, 65% to 85% of them singletons. The specimen was memory CD4+ T cells from blood. The source is an adult in good health and CMV-seronegative. CDR3s include the opening cysteine and the closing phenylalanine or tryptophan. The D gene is left open where the match is weak. Clone size appears in some rows only: once, few, many, or a class for an expanded clone.

>TRBV5-1|TRBD1|TRBJ1-4|NA
TGCGCCAGCAGCTGGGGGACAGGTCTGAATGAAAAACTGTTTTTT
CASSWGTGLNEKLFF
>TRBV6-5|NA|TRBJ1-1|NA
TGTGCCAGCTTTAGGGGGGACACTGAAGCTTTCTTT
CASFRGDTEAFF
>TRBV18|TRBD2|TRBJ2-7|NA
TGTGCCAGCTCACCACTCACGGGACTAGCGGGGAACGAGCAGTACTTC
CASSPLTGLAGNEQYF
>TRBV7-3|TRBD1|TRBJ2-4|few
TGTGCCAGCAGCTTAACAGGGGGCCGTAACATTCAGTACTTC
CASSLTGGRNIQYF
>TRBV5-1|NA|TRBJ1-5|NA
TGCGCCAGCAGCAGAACAGGGCGCAATCAGCCCCAGCATTTT
CASSRTGRNQPQHF
>TRBV19|NA|TRBJ1-2|medium-sized
TGTGCCAGTGGGGAGATCTTACGTGGGGGCAGCTATGGCTACACCTTC
CASGEILRGGSYGYTF
>TRBV14|NA|TRBJ2-7|NA
TGTGCCAGCAGCCAATTCTTAGCTGACGAGCAGTACTTC
CASSQFLADEQYF
>TRBV6-6|NA|TRBJ1-4|once
TGTGCCAGCAGTTTGACTTCGAGTCCAACTAATGAAAAACTGTTTTTT
CASSLTSSPTNEKLFF
>TRBV7-3|NA|TRBJ1-1|once
TGTGCCAGCAGCCGGGACGCGAACACTGAAGCTTTCTTT
CASSRDANTEAFF
>TRBV28|TRBD2|TRBJ2-7|once
TGTGCCAGCAGTTTGCGGGGGGCAGGGTTCTACGAGCAGTACTTC
CASSLRGAGFYEQYF
>TRBV5-1|NA|TRBJ1-6|NA
TGCGCCAGCAGTTTTAAGGAGATTAATTCACCCCTCCACTTT
CASSFKEINSPLHF
>TRBV5-1|NA|TRBJ2-5|NA
TGCGCCAGCAGCTTGGTCGCTGCCGGGGAGACCCAGTACTTC
CASSLVAAGETQYF
>TRBV6-6|NA|TRBJ1-5|NA
TGTGCCAGCAGTTACGGTCAGGGGCGGTACAATCAGCCCCAGCATTTT
CASSYGQGRYNQPQHF
>TRBV5-4|TRBD2|TRBJ2-5|NA
TGTGCCAGCAGCTTCAGACTAGCGGGGGGGGAGACCCAGTACTTC
CASSFRLAGGETQYF
>TRBV29-1|NA|TRBJ2-5|NA
TGCAGCGTTGAAGTGACAGGCCAAGAGACCCAGTACTTC
CSVEVTGQETQYF
>TRBV7-4|NA|TRBJ2-7|NA
TGTGCCACCCCTGGCACAGCTGGCGACGAGCAGTACTTC
CATPGTAGDEQYF
>TRBV6-5|TRBD1|TRBJ1-2|NA
TGTGCCAGCAGACCGGACAGGGGGAACTATGGCTACACCTTC
CASRPDRGNYGYTF
>TRBV5-1|TRBD1|TRBJ1-4|NA
TGCGCCAGCAGCTTGCTGGGGACAGCTAATGAAAAACTGTTTTTT
CASSLLGTANEKLFF
>TRBV19|NA|TRBJ2-2|NA
TGTGCCAGTAGTATCGGGCCAACCCCCGGCACCGGGGAGCTGTTTTTT
CASSIGPTPGTGELFF
>TRBV7-7|NA|TRBJ1-1|NA
TGTGCTAGCAGCTTAGGCTTCGGCAGTGAAGCTTTCTTT
CASSLGFGSEAFF
>TRBV13|TRBD2|TRBJ2-3|NA
TGTGCCAGCAGCTTCTCTGGACTAGCGGGGGGGCAATACCGATATACGCAGTATTTT
CASSFSGLAGGQYRYTQYF
>TRBV19|NA|TRBJ1-5|few
TGTGCCAGTAGTATCTACCAGGGCGGGAGTAGCAATCAGCCCCAGCATTTT
CASSIYQGGSSNQPQHF
>TRBV5-4|TRBD1|TRBJ2-5|NA
TGTGCCAGCAGCCCGACGAGACAGGGGATGGAAGAGACCCAGTACTTC
CASSPTRQGMEETQYF
>TRBV7-2|NA|TRBJ1-3|many
TGTGCCAGCTCGCCCTGGGGCTGGGGTGGAAACACCATATATTTT
CASSPWGWGGNTIYF
>TRBV5-4|NA|TRBJ1-3|NA
TGTGCCAGCAGCTTGGGCCCCCTCGGAAGGGGCTCTGGAAACACCATATATTTT
CASSLGPLGRGSGNTIYF
>TRBV18|TRBD1|TRBJ2-3|NA
TGTGCCAGCTCAACAGGGGTAACAGATACGCAGTATTTT
CASSTGVTDTQYF
>TRBV5-1|NA|TRBJ1-1|once
TGCGCCAGCAGCCAGGACTGGACTGAAGCTTTCTTT
CASSQDWTEAFF
>TRBV2|TRBD1|TRBJ1-5|NA
TGTGCCAGCAGTTTCAGGGGGGGTCAGCCCCAGCATTTT
CASSFRGGQPQHF
>TRBV5-4|NA|TRBJ2-3|NA
TGTGCCAGCAGCTTGAGGCAGCTTTCTAGCACAGATACGCAGTATTTT
CASSLRQLSSTDTQYF
>TRBV27|NA|TRBJ1-5|NA
TGTGCCAGCAGTTTAGAGGGCCAGGGCCATCGTGCGCCCCAGCATTTT
CASSLEGQGHRAPQHF
>TRBV30|NA|TRBJ2-3|few
TGTGCCTGGAGTGTAAGCGGAGATACGCAGTATTTT
CAWSVSGDTQYF
>TRBV15|NA|TRBJ1-5|NA
TGTGCCACCAGCAGAGATACGTATCAGCCCCAGCATTTT
CATSRDTYQPQHF
>TRBV18|TRBD2|TRBJ2-7|NA
TGTGCCAGCTCACGGGCTAGCGGGGGAACAGACTACGAGCAGTACTTC
CASSRASGGTDYEQYF
>TRBV7-9|NA|TRBJ2-1|NA
TGTGCCAGCAGCCCCAACGTAGGGCTCAGCTCCTACAATGAGCAGTTCTTC
CASSPNVGLSSYNEQFF
>TRBV19|TRBD1|TRBJ1-5|NA
TGTGCCAGTAGTGACACAGGGGATCAGCCCCAGCATTTT
CASSDTGDQPQHF
>TRBV9|NA|TRBJ1-4|once
TGTGCCAGCAGCGCGACAGCAACTAATGAAAAACTGTTTTTT
CASSATATNEKLFF
>TRBV9|NA|TRBJ2-5|few
TGTGCCAGCAGCGTAGCGGGGGGCTACCAAGAGACCCAGTACTTC
CASSVAGGYQETQYF
>TRBV5-1|TRBD2|TRBJ2-2|NA
TGCGCCAGCAGCTTGGGGAGCGGGGGGCCGGCCGGGGAGCTGTTTTTT
CASSLGSGGPAGELFF
>TRBV5-1|TRBD2|TRBJ2-5|NA
TGCGCCAGCAGGGATGGAGCGGGGGGGCCAAAAGAGACCCAGTACTTC
CASRDGAGGPKETQYF
>TRBV25-1|TRBD1|TRBJ2-7|once
TGTGCCAGCAGCCAGACAGGGGAGTTCACCGAGCAGTACTTC
CASSQTGEFTEQYF
>TRBV30|TRBD1|TRBJ2-1|NA
TGTGCCTGGAGTGTACAGGGGGCCGGGGAGCAGTTCTTC
CAWSVQGAGEQFF
>TRBV10-3|NA|TRBJ2-7|few
TGTGCCATCAGTGATGGTTACGAGCAGTACTTC
CAISDGYEQYF
>TRBV29-1|NA|TRBJ1-1|NA
TGCAGCGTTGAGGGGGGAGGGAGGGGTGCTGAAGCTTTCTTT
CSVEGGGRGAEAFF
>TRBV5-1|NA|TRBJ1-1|NA
TGCGCCAGCAGCTTGCGTCAGACGAACACTGAAGCTTTCTTT
CASSLRQTNTEAFF
>TRBV6-1|TRBD1|TRBJ1-4|NA
TGTGCCAGCAGTGAATTCAGGGGGCGTTATGAAAAACTGTTTTTT
CASSEFRGRYEKLFF
>TRBV7-3|NA|TRBJ1-5|NA
TGTGCCAGCAGCTTATTTGGGCCCCCGTGGAGCAATCAGCCCCAGCATTTT
CASSLFGPPWSNQPQHF
>TRBV30|NA|TRBJ1-5|NA
TGTGCCTGGAGTGAGGTAGACAATCAGCCCCAGCATTTT
CAWSEVDNQPQHF
>TRBV30|NA|TRBJ2-3|NA
TGTGCCTGGAGTGTTTCCAGGGTTGCAGATACGCAGTATTTT
CAWSVSRVADTQYF
>TRBV20-1|NA|TRBJ2-7|NA
TGCAGGTGGGGAGAGCAGTACTTC
CRWGEQYF
>TRBV5-6|NA|TRBJ1-2|NA
TGTGCCAGCAGCTCACCTCTAGGGGGGCAGGAGCATCCTAACTATGGCTACACCTTC
CASSSPLGGQEHPNYGYTF
>TRBV4-3|TRBD1|TRBJ2-7|once
TGCGCCAGCAGCCTTGGGCGACAGGGGTTCTACGAGCAGTACTTC
CASSLGRQGFYEQYF
>TRBV7-2|NA|TRBJ2-7|NA
TGTGCCAGCAGCTTGAGGGCTGGGGGCGAGTACGAGCAGTACTTC
CASSLRAGGEYEQYF